This T cell receptor (beta chain) was identified during a study of T cells after yellow fever vaccination. The table lists this clonotype with a few counts. TCRdb reprocessed the 5' RACE reads with MiXCR, giving one entry per CDR3 protein. This table has 300,000 or so distinct CDR3 sequences, roughly 6.8% appearing once. This specimen was PBMCs, taken more than 35 days after the first yellow fever vaccination. This TCR derives from a man younger than 35 who received the YFV17D yellow fever vaccine.

The DNA of the CDR3 is TGTGCCAGCGGACCCGGACAGGGGATACCTGGGGCCAACGTCCTGACTTTC. It codes for CASGPGQGIPGANVLTF. The chain combines TRBV12-3 or TRBV12-4 with TRBJ2-6; 9 bases line up with TRBD1. This CDR3 spans 17 amino acids. Trimming took 8 bases from V and 2 from J; bases not matched to a gene: 10.